This T cell receptor beta chain was found in a study of blood T cell repertoires in COVID-19. About the study: Some COVID-19 samples were acute and others convalescent; all came from the United States, Italy and Spain. T cells, B-cell-depleted T cells, or PBMCs provided the cDNA or gDNA that served as material.

Only in-frame clones appear in the TCRdb table, and some are missing; sequencing was by immunoSEQ multiplex PCR. The sample yields about 270,000 clones, roughly nine tenths seen once. CDR3 length equals 16 residues. The J segment lost 4 bases and the V segment lost 6 bases, leaving 10 bases of the junction unmatched. Germline lookup yields CDR1 SGHDT and CDR2 YYEEEE. Sample: PBMCs or T cells enriched from blood (not recorded which). The chain links TRBV5-6 to TRBJ2-6; 7 bases are shared with TRBD1. The sequence derives from a woman younger than 35 who had recovered from COVID-19. The CDR3 region is CASILDRAQGANVLTF. For the CDR3, the DNA is TGTGCCAGCATCCTCGACAGGGCTCAGGGGGCCAACGTCCTGACTTTC.